The T cell receptor (beta chain) described here comes from a study of breast tumors, draining lymph nodes, adjacent tissues. This clonotype was seen once. Its antigen is currently unknown. Findings and caveats of the study: Tumor T cell lymph node origin was a supported hypothesis, not proven. Tumor repertoires ranked between lymph nodes and nontumor tissue in diversity, with V and J gene preferences. Luminal-like breast cancer showed significantly greater tumor-nontumor repertoire similarity than basal-like breast cancer did. Data fit most tumor T cells coming from lymph node, expanding in tumor.

The lymph nodes were axillary draining lymph nodes from breast cancer patients. In germline, CDR1 is SGHRS, CDR2 YFSETQ. The CDR3 covers 16 residues. Trimming pared 1 base from V and 7 bases from J, leaving 20 bases between. TCRdb reprocessed the multiplex PCR reads with MiXCR, giving one entry per CDR3 protein. The data contain about 230,000 distinct CDR3 sequences, approximately 29% of them seen just once; the ten biggest clones take up just over 1.4%. This clonotype was sampled from a female donor with breast cancer. Some clones in this sample may be carry-over from other donors' samples. The gene calls are TRBV5-1 and TRBJ1-2; a possible D gene is TRBD1 (6 bases). The sequencing input was axillary lymph node tissue. The DNA for the CDR3 is TGCGCCAGCAGCTTGACCCCAGGAGCAGGGGCAGGTGGCTACACCTTC. It translates to CASSLTPGAGAGGYTF.